The rows below give T cell receptor beta chains drawn from one sample of a study of blood T cell repertoires in COVID-19. The method was immunoSEQ multiplex PCR; TCRdb's version includes in-frame clones alone and lacks a portion of them. The data contain fewer than 150,000 clones, about 83% of them singletons. Sequencing used peripheral blood. The origin of the receptors is a woman aged 40 to 50 with acute or convalescent COVID-19. The CDR3 runs from the conserved cysteine through the conserved F or W. D genes are given only for firm matches. Expanded clones are given a class, and other clones once, few, many or no size at all.

cdr3_nt cdr3_aa d_call clone_size j_call v_call
TGTGCCAGCAGCCAAAGGAACAGGGTCGCCGGGGAGCTGTTTTTT CASSQRNRVAGELFF - once TRBJ2-2 TRBV14
TGTGCCAGCAGCTCATCGACTCTCTCCTACGAGCAGTACTTC CASSSSTLSYEQYF - few TRBJ2-7 TRBV11-2
TGCAGTGCTAGTAATATTGGGACAGGGGGCACTCAGCCCCAGCATTTT CSASNIGTGGTQPQHF TRBD1 many TRBJ1-5 TRBV20-1
TGCGCCAGCAGCTTGGATCCGGGGACAAAATACGAGCAGTACTTC CASSLDPGTKYEQYF - - TRBJ2-7 TRBV5-1
TGTGCCTGGAGTAAAGGGGCAGCGGGTGGCTACACCTTC CAWSKGAAGGYTF - once TRBJ1-2 TRBV30
TGTGCCAGTAGTCTCAGCGGGAATCGAAACACCATATATTTT CASSLSGNRNTIYF - - TRBJ1-3 TRBV19
TGCGCCAGCAGATCATTCTCGGACAGGGAGTATGAAGCTTTCTTT CASRSFSDREYEAFF TRBD1 - TRBJ1-1 TRBV4-1
TGTGCCAGCAGCTCAATCGGACAGCCTAATTCACCCCTCCACTTT CASSSIGQPNSPLHF - - TRBJ1-6 TRBV7-2
TGTGCCAGCAGCCCCACAGGGGACACTGAAGCTTTCTTT CASSPTGDTEAFF TRBD1 - TRBJ1-1 TRBV28
TGTGCCATCAGCCCTTCCGGACTAGCGGGGCAGGGGGACATTCAGTACTTC CAISPSGLAGQGDIQYF TRBD2 once TRBJ2-4 TRBV10-3
TGCGCCAGCAGCTGGCAGGGGCACGGCTACACCTTC CASSWQGHGYTF - few TRBJ1-2 TRBV5-1
TGTGCCAGTAGTGCCCTGGTTGAGGAGACCCAGTACTTC CASSALVEETQYF - - TRBJ2-5 TRBV19
TGTGCCTGGAGCAGAGGACAAGACGTTTCACCCCTCCACTTT CAWSRGQDVSPLHF - - TRBJ1-6 TRBV30
TGTGCCAGCAGGCCCTCGGGGGGGGGCGTGAACACTGAAGCTTTCTTT CASRPSGGGVNTEAFF - few TRBJ1-1 TRBV27
TGTGCCAGCAGATCCGGAGGGGGCCCGAACACTGAAGCTTTCTTT CASRSGGGPNTEAFF TRBD1 - TRBJ1-1 TRBV6-5